One and the same sample provided the 19 T cell receptor beta chains below, sequenced in a study of blood T cell repertoires in COVID-19. TCRdb keeps only in-frame clones here, not all; method: immunoSEQ multiplex PCR. The table shows a few hundred thousand clones, with about four fifths occurring only once. Sequenced input: peripheral blood. These receptors were obtained from a woman aged 18-29 years with acute or convalescent COVID-19.

The chain joins TRBV18 to TRBJ2-3; 7 bases are shared with TRBD1. The germline CDR1 and CDR2 sequences are KGHSH and LQKENI. The CDR3 has 14 amino acids. V trimming: 5 bases; J trimming: 3 bases; junction bases outside the gene matches: 5. CDR3 residues: CASSWDSRTDTQYF. CDR3 coding DNA: TGTGCCAGCTCATGGGACAGCCGAACAGATACGCAGTATTTT.

This clone has more than one count but fewer than ten. The chain employs TRBV28 and TRBJ1-6; TRBD1 aligns across 7 bases. The length of the CDR3 is 13 residues. The trim removed 8 bases at V and 9 bases at J, leaving 7 bases unmatched. Germline values: CDR1 MDHEN, CDR2 SYDVKM. The CDR3 DNA reads as TGTGCCAGCTTCGACAGGGACGGTTCACCCCTCCACTTT. Amino acid sequence: CASFDRDGSPLHF.

This clone was found a few times. The rearrangement uses TRBV5-1 and TRBJ1-1; 11 bases map to TRBD1. The CDR3 is 17 residues long. V was pared by 0 bases and J by 3 bases, with 7 bases of the junction left unmatched. Per germline, CDR1 SGHRS and CDR2 YFSETQ. Written as DNA, the CDR3 is TGCGCCAGCAGCTTGGCCTGGACAGGGGGCAAGGACACTGAAGCTTTCTTT. Translation gives CASSLAWTGGKDTEAFF.

V gene TRBV19 combines with J gene TRBJ1-5, with 10 bases fitting TRBD1. The junction had 5 bases not matched to a gene; V was cut back by 5 bases and J by 7 bases. The germline V gene has CDR1 LNHDA and CDR2 SQIVND (reference sequence). The CDR3 runs to 14 residues. CDR3: CASSETGGGQPQHF. The CDR3 coding sequence is TGTGCCAGTAGTGAGACAGGGGGCGGGCAGCCCCAGCATTTT. The variable domain in full, with the rest retrieved from reference TRBV19 and TRBJ1-5, is DGGITQSPKYLFRKEGQNVTLSCEQNLNHDAMYWYRQDPGQGLRLIYYSQIVNDFQKGDIAEGYSVSREKKESFPLTVTSAQKNPTAFYLCASSETGGGQPQHFGDGTRLSIL.

The chain employs TRBV30 and TRBJ2-7; 8 bases are a match to TRBD1. This CDR3 has 14 residues. Germline CDR1 reads GTSNPN; CDR2 reads SVGIG (reference sequence). J gave up 0 bases and V 3 bases, and 4 bases lay outside the gene matches. For the CDR3, the DNA is TGTGCCTGGAGGCGGACAGGGATCTCCTACGAGCAGTACTTC. Residues: CAWRRTGISYEQYF.

In DNA form, the CDR3 reads TGTGCCAGCTCACCCGGACAGGGCCACCAAGAGACCCAGTACTTC. Translating it yields CASSPGQGHQETQYF. The J gene is TRBJ2-5, the V gene TRBV18; 8 nucleotides match TRBD1. Germline CDR1 KGHSH, CDR2 LQKENI. This CDR3 spans 15 amino acids. J gave up 0 bases and V 3 bases, and 3 bases lay outside the gene matches.

This chain links TRBV19 with TRBJ1-6; D remains ambiguous. The germline V and J ends were trimmed by 3 bases and 1 base, with 7 bases remaining between them. CDR1 and CDR2 from the germline V gene are LNHDA and SQIVND (reference sequence). The CDR3 sequence is 15 residues long. CDR3: CASSIQDSYNSPLHF. As DNA, the CDR3 is TGTGCCAGTAGTATCCAGGATTCCTATAATTCACCCCTCCACTTT.

This clone was found a few times. This chain connects TRBV6-5 to TRBJ1-2; 12 nucleotides line up with TRBD1. CDR3 length: 15 amino acids. Germline V CDR1 and CDR2: MNHEY, SVGAGI. The junction had 8 bases not matched to a gene; V was cut back by 8 bases and J by 4 bases. The CDR3 sequence is CASPGQGALGYGYTF. The CDR3 DNA reads as TGTGCCAGCCCGGGACAGGGGGCGCTTGGCTATGGCTACACCTTC.

This clone came up once. The chain employs TRBV7-2 and TRBJ2-1, with D maybe TRBD2 (6 bases). Per the germline V gene, CDR1 is SGHTA and CDR2 is FQGNSA. V dropped 6 bases and J dropped 12 bases, with 24 bases sitting between them. The CDR3 consists of 15 residues. The CDR3 region has the DNA TGTGCCAGCAGAGAGGGGCTAGCGAGTCCCCGCCGGCAGTTCTTC. As protein: CASREGLASPRRQFF.

This clone appeared once. The chain employs TRBV28 and TRBJ2-3; 9 bases match TRBD2. The CDR3 has 17 residues. The V segment lost 3 bases and the J segment 3 bases; nucleotides outside the gene matches: 10. Looked up from germline, CDR1 is MDHEN and CDR2 is SYDVKM. The CDR3 DNA sequence: TGTGCCAGCAGTTTTATAGGTAGCGGGAGTTGGACAGATACGCAGTATTTT. It translates to CASSFIGSGSWTDTQYF. Full variable domain (missing parts from reference TRBV28 and TRBJ2-3): DVKVTQSSRYLVKRTGEKVFLECVQDMDHENMFWYRQDPGLGLRLIYFSYDVKMKEKGDIPEGYSVSREKKERFSLILESASTNQTSMYLCASSFIGSGSWTDTQYFGPGTRLTVL.

The chain couples TRBV27 to TRBJ2-2; 9 nucleotides agree with TRBD1. The ends lost 4 bases at V and 5 bases at J; junction bases unmatched: 8. Germline CDR1 and CDR2: MNHEY and SMNVEV (reference sequence). CDR3 length: 16 amino acids. CDR3 in amino acids: CASSSLQGAKTGELFF. The CDR3 region has the DNA TGTGCCAGCAGTTCTTTACAGGGGGCAAAGACCGGGGAGCTGTTTTTT.

The V call is TRBV2, the J call TRBJ2-2; perhaps TRBD1 as D (5 bases). With 3 bases removed from V and 1 base from J, the gap between germline ends came to 9 bases. The CDR3 spans 15 residues. Per germline, CDR1 SNHLY and CDR2 FYNNEI. CDR3 bases: TGTGCCAGCAGTGAGAACAGGCGGAACACCGGGGAGCTGTTTTTT. The encoded protein is CASSENRRNTGELFF.

The rearrangement uses TRBV5-1 and TRBJ2-3, with TRBD2 identical over 7 bases. This CDR3 spans 13 amino acids. Germline lookup yields CDR1 SGHRS and CDR2 YFSETQ. V dropped 7 bases and J dropped 6; count of bases not matched to a gene: 8. CDR3 amino acids: CASSAGAADTQYF. The DNA for the CDR3 is TGCGCCAGCTCTGCGGGAGCTGCGGATACGCAGTATTTT.

The J gene is TRBJ2-3, the V gene TRBV5-1, with 14 bases identical to TRBD2. There are 19 residues in the CDR3. Per germline, CDR1 SGHRS and CDR2 YFSETQ. Losses at the gene ends were 0 bases for V and 4 bases for J; bases not matched to a gene: 10. In nucleotides, the CDR3 is TGCGCCAGCAGCTTGGTGACTAGCGGGAGGGCCGGTCGTTCAGATACGCAGTATTTT. This codes for CASSLVTSGRAGRSDTQYF.

The chain carries TRBV14 and TRBJ2-7, with D unclear. Trimming took off 0 bases at V and 2 bases at J, with 14 bases between the two ends. This CDR3 is built from 16 residues. Germline assignment: CDR1 SGHDN and CDR2 FVKESK. As DNA, the CDR3 is TGTGCCAGCAGCCAAGAAGCCGAAGTCTTCCCCTACGAGCAGTACTTC. Its translation is CASSQEAEVFPYEQYF.

This clone was recorded at least ten times. The rearrangement links TRBV27 to TRBJ1-5; 8 bases fit TRBD1. Germline CDR1 MNHEY, CDR2 SMNVEV (reference sequence). CDR3 length: 16 residues. The V and J ends lost 4 bases and 4 bases, in that order; junction bases with no gene match: 9. In DNA, the CDR3 is TGTGCCAGCAGTTCTGGAAGACAGGGGCGAAATCAGCCCCAGCATTTT. Its protein is CASSSGRQGRNQPQHF.

The chain is built from TRBV11-2 and TRBJ1-2; D perhaps matches TRBD1 (5 bases). Germline V gene data show CDR1 as SGHAT and CDR2 as FQNNGV. The CDR3 has 13 residues. V lost 5 bases and J lost 2, with 9 bases in between. The CDR3 sequence: CASSPDKNYGYTF. Here the CDR3 DNA reads TGTGCCAGCAGCCCGGACAAGAACTATGGCTACACCTTC.

The chain links TRBV10-2 to TRBJ1-2, with D possibly matching TRBD1 (5 bases). The V and J ends lost 0 bases and 5 bases respectively, with 13 bases between them. Germline loops: CDR1 WSHSY, CDR2 SAAADI. This CDR3 is 15 amino acids long. The chain's CDR3 is CASSESSGLYYGYTF. In DNA form, the CDR3 reads TGCGCCAGCAGTGAGTCGTCAGGGCTTTATTATGGCTACACCTTC.

The chain recombines TRBV7-9 with TRBJ2-5, with 7 nucleotides matching TRBD1. The germline gives CDR1 SEHNR, CDR2 FQNEAQ (reference sequence). The trim removed 3 bases at V and 2 bases at J, leaving 9 bases unmatched. The length of the CDR3 is 16 residues. The CDR3 coding sequence is TGTGCCAGCAGCTTGTATGGCTCGGGACAGCAAGAGACCCAGTACTTC. This translates into CASSLYGSGQQETQYF.